These 18 T cell receptor beta chains share one sample of origin, sequenced in a study of identical twins. TCRdb reanalysed the 5' RACE reads using MiXCR and keeps one entry per CDR3 protein. The table shows under 400,000 distinct CDR3 sequences, with approximately 8.8% occurring only once. The sequenced sample was naive T cells sorted from blood. Every receptor here comes from a woman between 50 and 59 years old in good health.

This clonotype was seen many times. This chain links TRBV5-1 with TRBJ1-3; no clear D gene. The germline V gene has CDR1 SGHRS and CDR2 YFSETQ. Trimming stripped 1 base from V and 0 bases from J, with 11 bases between. This CDR3 contains 16 residues. The CDR3 is CASSLSSPFSGNTIYF. CDR3 DNA sequence: TGCGCCAGCAGCTTGTCGTCGCCGTTCTCTGGAAACACCATATATTTT.

This clonotype was picked up many times. The genes are TRBV6-5 and TRBJ2-3; D call uncertain. From germline, CDR1 is MNHEY and CDR2 SVGAGI. The CDR3 is 14 residues long. Trimming removed 5 bases at V and 1 base at J, with 10 bases between. CDR3 coding DNA: TGTGCCAGCAGTACCGGCGGAGGCACAGATACGCAGTATTTT. This translates into CASSTGGGTDTQYF.

In this sample, this clonotype turned up a few times. The chain couples TRBV9 to TRBJ2-7, with D possibly matching TRBD1 (5 bases). V gave up 0 bases and J gave up 0 bases, with 16 bases separating them. This CDR3 region has 17 residues. The germline V gene has CDR1 SGDLS and CDR2 YYNGEE. CDR3 amino acids: CASSVGPHGRGSYEQYF. CDR3 coding DNA: TGTGCCAGCAGCGTAGGACCCCATGGAAGGGGCTCCTACGAGCAGTACTTC.

This chain connects TRBV4-1 to TRBJ2-1; D not resolved. Germline V gene lookup returns CDR1 MGHRA and CDR2 YSYEKL. The CDR3 consists of 16 residues. The V and J ends lost 3 bases and 6 bases respectively, with 18 bases between them. DNA of the CDR3: TGCGCCAGCAGCCATATTACGGCAGGCCCTAGCAATGAGCAGTTCTTC. Its translation: CASSHITAGPSNEQFF.

The rearrangement uses TRBV12-3 or TRBV12-4 and TRBJ2-1, with 11 bases lining up with TRBD2. V shed 9 bases, J shed 8 bases, and the junction held 6 bases outside the gene matches. The CDR3 loop spans 13 amino acids. The CDR3 loop is CASSGRAIDEQFF. The CDR3 DNA reads TGTGCCAGTAGCGGGAGGGCCATAGATGAGCAGTTCTTC.

This clonotype has at least ten counts. V gene TRBV2 combines with J gene TRBJ1-1; TRBD1 might be the D (5 bases). Germline CDR1 is SNHLY and CDR2 is FYNNEI. The CDR3 sequence is 13 residues long. The ends were cut back, 3 bases at V and 5 bases at J, with 10 bases in the middle. CDR3 sequence reads: CASSETGTTEAFF. The DNA of the CDR3 is TGTGCCAGCAGTGAGACGGGGACTACTGAAGCTTTCTTT.

This clonotype was picked up many times. Sequence at one end of the junction differs from germline and may be a read error. The chain employs TRBV4-1 and TRBJ2-1, with 8 nucleotides matching TRBD2. The CDR3 runs to 14 residues. CDR1 is MGHRA, CDR2 YSYEKL, per germline. DNA for the CDR3: TGCGCCAGCAGCCAAGAAGGGACTAGGTTTGAGCCGTTCTTC. It encodes CASSQEGTRFEPFF.

This clonotype was observed a few times. V and J are TRBV20-1 and TRBJ2-7; a weak D match, TRBD1 (5 bases). Germline CDR1 is DFQATT and CDR2 is SNEGSKA (reference sequence). The CDR3 extends over 13 amino acids. Trimming shortened V by 6 bases and J by 0 bases, and 12 bases separated the two germline ends. CDR3 nucleotides: TGCAGTGCCCTAGGGGATTCCTCCTACGAGCAGTACTTC. Protein sequence: CSALGDSSYEQYF.

There are many counts of this clonotype. The genes are TRBV10-3 and TRBJ2-1, with 7 positions matching TRBD2. Germline V lookup: CDR1 ENHRY, CDR2 SYGVKD. The CDR3 consists of 15 residues. V dropped 6 bases and J dropped 0; count of bases not matched to a gene: 5. The CDR3, as DNA: TGTGCCATCAGCCCAAGCGGGGTCTCCTACAATGAGCAGTTCTTC. Protein: CAISPSGVSYNEQFF.

The genes are TRBV5-1 and TRBJ2-7, with 8 bases matching TRBD2. Germline trimming cut 7 bases from V and 2 bases from J; bases unmatched to any gene: 11. Germline V gene sequence: CDR1 SGHRS, CDR2 YFSETQ. This CDR3 region has 15 residues. The CDR3 nucleotides are TGCGCCAGCTCCCTCGGTAGCGGGAATACCTACGAGCAGTACTTC. Protein: CASSLGSGNTYEQYF.

Ten or more counts support this clonotype. This chain connects TRBV29-1 to TRBJ2-7, with D possibly being TRBD1 (5 bases). The germline V gene encodes CDR1 SQVTM and CDR2 ANQGSEA. The CDR3 length is 13 residues. V was trimmed by 5 bases and J by 6 bases, leaving 17 bases between them. CDR3 in DNA: TGCAGCGTTCAAAAGGCCAGGGTTGGCGAGCAGTACTTC. Translated, it gives CSVQKARVGEQYF.

This rearrangement joins TRBV4-1 to TRBJ1-4; D not certain. CDR1 is MGHRA and CDR2 is YSYEKL in the germline V gene. With 1 base removed from V and 4 bases from J, the gap between germline ends came to 10 bases. The CDR3 is made up of 15 amino acids. The CDR3 sequence: CASSQVGWGNEKLFF. CDR3 DNA sequence: TGCGCCAGCAGCCAAGTTGGTTGGGGTAATGAAAAACTGTTTTTT.

This clonotype was observed a handful of times. The chain is built from TRBV21-1 and TRBJ2-1. TRBV21-1 is listed as a pseudogene. CDR3 length: 16 residues. The DNA for the CDR3 is TGTGCCAGCAGCATATCAGCGAGGAGCTCCTACAATGAGCAGTTCTTC. This encodes CASSISARSSYNEQFF.

This clonotype occurred many times. The chain has TRBV11-1 and TRBJ2-2, with D perhaps matching TRBD1 (5 bases). The germline V and J ends were trimmed by 5 bases and 6 bases, with 10 bases remaining between them. CDR3 length equals 13 residues. Germline assignment: CDR1 SGHAT and CDR2 FQDESV (reference sequence). In DNA form, the CDR3 reads TGTGCCAGCAGCCCAGGGTCGGCCGGGGAGCTGTTTTTT. The encoded protein is CASSPGSAGELFF.

The chain couples TRBV12-3 or TRBV12-4 to TRBJ2-4, with D hard to call. The ends were cut back, 4 bases at V and 0 bases at J, with 19 bases in the middle. This CDR3 has 18 residues. DNA for the CDR3: TGTGCCAGCAGTTCCTCCCTCCCCGTGGGATTAGCCAAAAACATTCAGTACTTC. Amino acids: CASSSSLPVGLAKNIQYF.

The genes are TRBV4-1 and TRBJ1-1, with unresolved D. CDR3 size: 14 residues. Per the germline V gene, CDR1 is MGHRA and CDR2 is YSYEKL. With 6 bases removed from V and 1 base from J, the gap between germline ends came to 12 bases. The CDR3 nucleotides read TGCGCCAGCAGACCTCCTACAGAGAACACTGAAGCTTTCTTT. This gives the protein CASRPPTENTEAFF.

This clonotype appeared a few times. The V gene is TRBV24-1, the J gene TRBJ2-3, with no clear D. Trimming removed 0 bases from V and 1 base from J, with 13 bases in between. The CDR3 loop spans 17 amino acids. Germline assignment: CDR1 KGHDR and CDR2 SFDVKD. CDR3 DNA sequence: TGTGCCACCAGTGATTTGCGGGCCGGTTCGGGCACAGATACGCAGTATTTT. Amino acids: CATSDLRAGSGTDTQYF.

This clonotype showed up many times. The chain is built from TRBV20-1 and TRBJ2-2; weak D call: TRBD2 (5 bases). The V and J ends lost 0 bases and 0 bases respectively, with 5 bases between them. In germline, CDR1 is DFQATT, CDR2 SNEGSKA (reference sequence). The CDR3 sequence is 14 residues long. CDR3 in DNA: TGCAGTGCTAGAGATAGCGCGAACACCGGGGAGCTGTTTTTT. Encoded protein: CSARDSANTGELFF.